One sample yielded the 18 T cell receptor beta chains listed below, sequenced in a study of T cell changes during pregnancy in multiple sclerosis. Clones were read by immunoSEQ multiplex PCR, and TCRdb kept only the in-frame ones, dropping some. The top ten hold 2.5% to 3.5% of the sample, which has about 61,000 clones, 90% seen once. Specimen: peripheral blood, collected in the first trimester of pregnancy. Source of these receptors: a female donor in good health, enrolled as a control in a pregnancy study.

The chain carries TRBV7-9 and TRBJ2-7, with 7 bases matching TRBD1. The V gene's germline CDR1 is SEHNR and CDR2 FQNEAQ (reference sequence). Trimming took 4 bases from V and 1 from J; bases not matched to a gene: 7. The CDR3 loop spans 15 amino acids. The CDR3 reads CASSSTGRTSYEQYF. CDR3 DNA sequence: TGTGCCAGCAGCTCGACAGGGCGGACATCCTACGAGCAGTACTTC.

J is TRBJ1-1 and V is TRBV28, with D maybe TRBD1 (5 bases). Looked up from germline, CDR1 is MDHEN and CDR2 is SYDVKM. The length of the CDR3 is 15 residues. The V gene lost 3 bases and the J gene lost 4 bases, with 15 bases spanning the gap. CDR3 nucleotides: TGTGCCAGCAGTTTTACCAGGGAAGAGGCCACTGAAGCTTTCTTT. It is translated as CASSFTREEATEAFF.

The chain joins TRBV23-1 to TRBJ1-1; D call uncertain. TRBV23-1 is an ORF; its function is uncertain. The CDR3 covers 17 residues. V shed 0 bases and J shed 1 base, with 15 bases lying between them. CDR3 protein: CASSQSRRGPKNTEAFF. In nucleotides, the CDR3 is TGCGCCAGCAGTCAATCTAGACGGGGTCCCAAGAACACTGAAGCTTTCTTT.

The chain's CDR3 is CASSPQGAVYEQYF. CDR3 DNA sequence: TGTGCCAGCAGCCCCCAGGGGGCGGTCTACGAGCAGTACTTC. The chain carries TRBV6-5 and TRBJ2-7; 8 bases line up with TRBD1. The CDR3 extends over 14 amino acids. CDR1 and CDR2 from the germline V gene are MNHEY and SVGAGI. After removal of 6 bases from V and 3 bases from J, the junction contained 7 bases not matched to a gene.

The V call is TRBV7-9, the J call TRBJ1-3; D possibly corresponds to TRBD1 (5 bases). The CDR3 loop spans 17 amino acids. The ends were cut back, 4 bases at V and 4 bases at J, with 20 bases in the middle. CDR1 SEHNR and CDR2 FQNEAQ come from the germline V gene (reference sequence). The CDR3 coding sequence is TGTGCCAGCAGCTACCCAGAACAGGCGGCTAGGGGAAACACCATATATTTT. Translation: CASSYPEQAARGNTIYF.

This chain links TRBV7-2 with TRBJ2-7; 7 bases align to TRBD2. Trimming removed 2 bases from V and 1 base from J; junction bases left unmatched: 5. This CDR3 is 15 amino acids long. Germline V gene sequence: CDR1 SGHTA, CDR2 FQGNSA. This chain's CDR3 is CASSLSRGVSYEQYF. The CDR3 nucleotides read TGTGCCAGCAGCTTAAGCCGGGGGGTTTCCTACGAGCAGTACTTC. The entire variable domain, with the rest obtained from reference TRBV7-2 and TRBJ2-7, is as follows: GAGVSQSPSNKVTEKGKDVELRCDPISGHTALYWYRQSLGQGLEFLIYFQGNSAPDKSGLPSDRFSAERTGGSVSTLTIQRTQQEDSAVYLCASSLSRGVSYEQYFGPGTRLTVT.

The rearrangement uses TRBV18 and TRBJ2-3, with 9 bases that match TRBD2. Germline values: CDR1 KGHSH, CDR2 LQKENI. The length of the CDR3 is 15 residues. Trimming cost V 1 base and J 4 bases; bases outside gene matches: 3. The DNA for the CDR3 is TGTGCCAGCTCACCACTGCGGGGGGGCCCAGATACGCAGTATTTT. This codes for CASSPLRGGPDTQYF.

This chain joins TRBV5-6 and TRBJ2-3, with a tentative D call TRBD2 (7 bases). This CDR3 comprises 17 residues. Germline V gene sequence: CDR1 SGHDT, CDR2 YYEEEE. Trimming cost V 4 bases and J 6 bases, with 24 bases left between them. The CDR3 reads CASSPLTGGGSGDTQYF. CDR3 nucleotides: TGTGCCAGCAGCCCCCTGACTGGCGGGGGCTCGGGGGATACGCAGTATTTT.

This clone was counted a single time. The chain employs TRBV28 and TRBJ1-1; TRBD1 aligns across 7 bases. The CDR3 runs to 13 residues. V gave up 11 bases and J gave up 3 bases; unmatched junction bases: 9. In germline, CDR1 is MDHEN, CDR2 SYDVKM. The CDR3 here is CAARGGVYTEAFF. The DNA for the CDR3 is TGTGCCGCAAGAGGGGGCGTGTACACTGAAGCTTTCTTT.

This rearrangement joins TRBV2 to TRBJ1-1; D perhaps matches TRBD1 (6 bases). V lost 10 bases to trimming and J lost 0 bases, with 9 bases between them. This CDR3 comprises 12 residues. CDR1 and CDR2 from the germline V gene are SNHLY and FYNNEI. Written as DNA, the CDR3 is TGTGCCACCAGACAGGTGAACACTGAAGCTTTCTTT. The encoded protein is CATRQVNTEAFF.

This clone was observed once. The chain joins TRBV7-9 to TRBJ1-6; TRBD1 aligns across 8 bases. The CDR3 has 18 residues. Germline loops: CDR1 SEHNR, CDR2 FQNEAQ (reference sequence). J lost 5 bases, V lost 5 bases, and 14 bases had no gene match. The CDR3 nucleotides read TGTGCCAGCAGCGTTATGGGACAGGAGAGACACCATAATTCACCCCTCCACTTT. Translating it yields CASSVMGQERHHNSPLHF.

The rearrangement uses TRBV5-1 and TRBJ2-1; no firm D call. Trimming left V 4 bases short and J 7 bases short, with 12 bases between. From germline, CDR1 is SGHRS and CDR2 YFSETQ. CDR3 length: 13 residues. In DNA form, the CDR3 reads TGCGCCAGCAGCGCCCGTCCCGGGAATGAGCAGTTCTTC. Protein: CASSARPGNEQFF.

The chain is built from TRBV7-2 and TRBJ2-5; 12 bases line up with TRBD2. Germline trimming cut 1 base from V and 5 bases from J; bases unmatched to any gene: 8. Germline V lookup: CDR1 SGHTA, CDR2 FQGNSA. There are 17 residues in the CDR3. CDR3 sequence (DNA): TGTGCCAGCAGCTTAGTGGCTAGCGGGGGGGCCAGTGAGACCCAGTACTTC. This encodes CASSLVASGGASETQYF.

The CDR3 here is CASSRQLYEQYF. CDR3 sequence (DNA): TGTGCCAGCAGCCGACAACTGTACGAGCAGTACTTC. The rearrangement joins TRBV2 to TRBJ2-7, with D unresolved. The CDR3 is 12 residues long. V lost 6 bases to trimming and J lost 4 bases, with 10 bases between them. Germline CDR1 reads SNHLY; CDR2 reads FYNNEI.

The genes are TRBV6-1 and TRBJ1-1, with D hard to call. This CDR3 is 14 amino acids long. Trimming stripped 1 base from V and 2 bases from J, with 8 bases between. Germline V lookup: CDR1 MNHNS, CDR2 SASEGT. This CDR3 reads CASSEGWANTEAFF. The DNA of the CDR3 is TGTGCCAGCAGTGAAGGTTGGGCTAACACTGAAGCTTTCTTT.

The chain links TRBV7-3 to TRBJ2-7, with 9 bases fitting TRBD2. Per the germline V gene, CDR1 is SGHTA and CDR2 is FQGTGA. V was pared by 6 bases and J by 7 bases, with 19 bases of the junction left unmatched. The CDR3 spans 17 residues. CDR3 sequence reads: CASSSLLASGTPREQYF. DNA of the CDR3: TGTGCCAGCAGTTCCCTGTTGGCTAGCGGGACCCCCAGGGAGCAGTACTTC.

The J gene is TRBJ1-1, the V gene TRBV19, with D perhaps matching TRBD1 (5 bases). The CDR3 sequence is 13 residues long. Germline V lookup: CDR1 LNHDA, CDR2 SQIVND (reference sequence). V was cut by 5 bases and J by 2 bases, with 9 bases left in between. CDR3 in DNA: TGTGCCAGTAGTTTTAGGGGTAACACTGAAGCTTTCTTT. Its translation is CASSFRGNTEAFF.

The chain joins TRBV7-2 to TRBJ2-2; unclear D gene. V lost 0 bases and J lost 2, with 4 bases in between. CDR1 is SGHTA, CDR2 FQGNSA, per germline. The length of the CDR3 is 14 residues. The CDR3 coding sequence is TGTGCCAGCAGCTTAGCGTTAAACACCGGGGAGCTGTTTTTT. Translating it yields CASSLALNTGELFF.